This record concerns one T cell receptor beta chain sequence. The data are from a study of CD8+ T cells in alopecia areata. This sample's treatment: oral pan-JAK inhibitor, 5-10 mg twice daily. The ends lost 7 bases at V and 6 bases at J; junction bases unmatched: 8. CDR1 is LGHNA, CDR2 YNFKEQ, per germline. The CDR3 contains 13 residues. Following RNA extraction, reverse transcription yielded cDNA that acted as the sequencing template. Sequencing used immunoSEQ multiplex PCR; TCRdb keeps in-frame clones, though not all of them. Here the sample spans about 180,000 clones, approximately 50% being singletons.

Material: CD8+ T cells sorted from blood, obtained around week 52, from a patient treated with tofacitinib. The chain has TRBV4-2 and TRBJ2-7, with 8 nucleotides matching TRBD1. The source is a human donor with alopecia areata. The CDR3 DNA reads TGTGCCAGCACGAAAGCAGGGGGCGGCGAGCAGTACTTC. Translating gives CASTKAGGGEQYF.